The entry that follows covers one T cell receptor (beta chain) sequence. The entry originates in a study of blood T cell repertoires in COVID-19. After removal of 0 bases from V and 2 bases from J, the junction contained 4 bases not matched to a gene. The CDR3 is 15 amino acids. CDR1 and CDR2 from the germline V gene are LNHNV and YYDKDF (reference sequence). This table comes from immunoSEQ multiplex PCR, and its TCRdb copy is limited to in-frame clones, with some not included. The sample shows 200,000 to 250,000 clones, over 75% of them seen only once. The chain is built from TRBV15 and TRBJ2-7; TRBD1 agrees at 7 bases. The source is an elderly man with acute or convalescent COVID-19. Sample: peripheral blood. CDR3 in amino acids: CATSREGGGPYEQYF. The DNA of the CDR3 is TGTGCCACCAGCAGAGAAGGGGGCGGACCCTACGAGCAGTACTTC.